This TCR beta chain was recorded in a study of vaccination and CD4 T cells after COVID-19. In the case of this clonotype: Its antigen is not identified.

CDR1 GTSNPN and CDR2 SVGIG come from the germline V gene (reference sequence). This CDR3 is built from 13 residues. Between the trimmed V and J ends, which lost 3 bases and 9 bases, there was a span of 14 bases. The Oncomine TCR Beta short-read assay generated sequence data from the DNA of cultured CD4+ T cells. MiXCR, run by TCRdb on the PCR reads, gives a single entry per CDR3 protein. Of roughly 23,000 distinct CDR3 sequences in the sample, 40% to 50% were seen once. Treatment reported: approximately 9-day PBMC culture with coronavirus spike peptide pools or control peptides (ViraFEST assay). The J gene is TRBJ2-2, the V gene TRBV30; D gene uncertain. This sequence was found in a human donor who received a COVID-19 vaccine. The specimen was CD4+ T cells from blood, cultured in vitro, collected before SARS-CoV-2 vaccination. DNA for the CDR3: TGTGCCTGGAGGGCCCCACCTGGCCGGGAGCTGTTTTTT. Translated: CAWRAPPGRELFF. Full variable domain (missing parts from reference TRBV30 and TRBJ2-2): SQTIHQWPATLVQPVGSPLSLECTVEGTSNPNLYWYRQAAGRGLQLLFYSVGIGQISSEVPQNLSASRPQDRQFILSSKKLLLSDSGFYLCAWRAPPGRELFFGEGSRLTVL.